These 27 T cell receptor beta chains originate from one sample sequenced in a study of human T cells and chemical hapten exposure. As to time point: pre-sensitization, week 0. Treatment in this sample: therapeutic diphenylcyclopropenone sensitization with weekly scalp DPC. TCRdb called the RACE reads again in MiXCR, with one record for every CDR3 protein. This sample has some 110,000 distinct CDR3 sequences; less than 15% occur once, and the top ten carry 1.6%. This sample comprised whole blood, obtained in connection with sensitization to the hapten diphenylcyclopropenone (DPC). The receptor source for this set is a woman aged 50 to 65 with alopecia areata. Some clones in this sample may be carry-over from other donors' samples.

The sample holds many counts of this clonotype. The CDR3 bases are TGTGCCAGCAGCGAGGGGGAGCAGGAGACGTACTTC. This translates into CASSEGEQETYF. The rearrangement links TRBV21-1 to TRBJ2-5; TRBD1, the table's D call, lacks a check against the DNA. TRBV21-1 is a pseudogene. CDR3 size: 12 residues.

At least ten counts were recorded for this clonotype. The chain joins TRBV7-9 to TRBJ1-1; TRBD1 aligns across 7 bases. The CDR3 runs to 15 residues. Germline V gene sequence: CDR1 SEHNR, CDR2 FQNEAQ (reference sequence). V shed 3 bases, J shed 1 base, and the junction held 5 bases outside the gene matches. The CDR3 protein is CASSFRQGRNTEAFF. CDR3 sequence (DNA): TGTGCCAGCAGCTTCCGACAGGGTCGGAACACTGAAGCTTTCTTT.

CDR3 nucleotide sequence: TGTGCCAGCAGTCCGCGACTGGACTTATATCAGCCCCAGCATTTT. Residues: CASSPRLDLYQPQHF. This chain joins TRBV6-5 and TRBJ1-5; D is uncertain. Per germline, CDR1 MNHEY and CDR2 SVGAGI. V was trimmed by 5 bases and J by 5 bases, leaving 16 bases between them. This CDR3 region has 15 residues.

This clonotype has just a few counts. The rearrangement joins TRBV11-2 to TRBJ1-4; D uncertain. The CDR3 has 14 amino acids. CDR1 is SGHAT and CDR2 is FQNNGV in the germline V gene. Deletions cut 5 bases from V and 8 bases from J, with 15 bases between. The CDR3 region has the DNA TGTGCCAGCAGCCCGAGTAGGGTGGAGGAAAAACTGTTTTTT. Its translation is CASSPSRVEEKLFF.

This clonotype was found a few times. The chain couples TRBV6-6 to TRBJ1-2; maybe TRBD1 (6 bases). The CDR3 length is 14 residues. Germline CDR1 and CDR2: MNHNY and SVGAGI (reference sequence). V lost 5 bases and J lost 6, with 16 bases in between. The CDR3 nucleotides are TGTGCCAGCAGTCTGGACAGCGCCGCTAATGGCTACACCTTC. This sequence encodes CASSLDSAANGYTF.

CDR3: CATQTSGGVYNEQFF. CDR3 bases: TGTGCCACCCAAACTAGCGGGGGAGTATACAATGAGCAGTTCTTC. The chain has TRBV24-1 and TRBJ2-1; 11 bases match TRBD2. The CDR3 has 15 residues. Germline V CDR1 and CDR2: KGHDR, SFDVKD. V trimming: 9 bases; J trimming: 4 bases; junction bases outside the gene matches: 7.

This clonotype was seen only a few times. J is TRBJ2-1 and V is TRBV6-2 or TRBV6-3; D gene ambiguous. The CDR3 has 16 amino acids. CDR1 is MNHEY and CDR2 is SVGEGT in the germline V gene. Trimming left V 0 bases short and J 7 bases short, with 16 bases between. The DNA of the CDR3 is TGTGCCAGCAGTTACTCCACCCCATCCTCCGGGAATGAGCAGTTCTTC. This sequence encodes CASSYSTPSSGNEQFF.

This clonotype was observed a few times. CDR3 sequence reads: CASSSDRERTEAFF. The CDR3 coding sequence is TGTGCCAGCAGCTCGGACAGGGAGAGGACTGAAGCTTTCTTT. The V gene is TRBV7-2, the J gene TRBJ1-1, with TRBD1 identical over 8 bases. V was clipped by 4 bases and J by 5 bases; unmatched bases: 6. The CDR3 sequence is 14 residues long. Germline CDR1 reads SGHTA; CDR2 reads FQGNSA.

This clonotype has more than one count but fewer than ten. The V call is TRBV4-1, the J call TRBJ2-1; unclear D gene. CDR3 size: 15 residues. The ends were cut back, 4 bases at V and 9 bases at J, with 19 bases in the middle. CDR1 MGHRA and CDR2 YSYEKL come from the germline V gene. CDR3 sequence reads: CASSPGSGGWVEQFF. The DNA of the CDR3 is TGCGCCAGCAGCCCAGGCAGTGGCGGTTGGGTTGAGCAGTTCTTC.

The V and J genes are TRBV6-6 and TRBJ2-5, with a tentative D call TRBD1 (7 bases). From germline, CDR1 is MNHNY and CDR2 SVGAGI (reference sequence). This CDR3 has 15 residues. The V end lost 7 bases, the J end lost 5 bases, and 20 bases lay between the germline ends. The chain's CDR3 is CASIDARGAQETQYF. CDR3 coding DNA: TGTGCCAGCATAGACGCCAGGGGGGCGCAGGAGACCCAGTACTTC.

This clonotype turned up a few times. The chain carries TRBV12-3 or TRBV12-4 and TRBJ1-1; 9 bases line up with TRBD1. The CDR3 has 15 amino acids. V was clipped by 5 bases and J by 2 bases; unmatched bases: 6. The DNA of the CDR3 is TGTGCCAGCAGTACCGGGACAGGGTTCAACACTGAAGCTTTCTTT. It yields the protein CASSTGTGFNTEAFF.

In this sample, this clonotype turned up a few times. The rearrangement joins TRBV4-2 to TRBJ1-6, with D unresolved. Germline V gene lookup returns CDR1 LGHNA and CDR2 YNFKEQ. This CDR3 spans 16 amino acids. Trimming took off 1 base at V and 7 bases at J, with 14 bases between the two ends. The CDR3, as DNA: TGTGCCAGCAGCCAAGTCCTAACGGAAACCAATTCACCCCTCCACTTT. Its translation is CASSQVLTETNSPLHF.

A few counts support this clonotype. The V gene is TRBV29-1, the J gene TRBJ1-1; D call uncertain. This CDR3 contains 14 residues. V gave up 0 bases and J gave up 2 bases, with 10 bases separating them. Germline CDR1 and CDR2: SQVTM and ANQGSEA. CDR3 sequence (DNA): TGCAGCGTTGAAGACCCTAACTTCAACACTGAAGCTTTCTTT. This translates into CSVEDPNFNTEAFF.

This clonotype has only a few counts. The chain recombines TRBV6-1 with TRBJ2-2; TRBD1 aligns across 11 bases. The CDR3 extends over 14 amino acids. The V and J ends lost 7 bases and 7 bases, in that order; junction bases with no gene match: 5. Germline values: CDR1 MNHNS, CDR2 SASEGT. In nucleotides, the CDR3 is TGTGCCAGCACCTGGACAGGGGGCTACGGGGAGCTGTTTTTT. This gives the protein CASTWTGGYGELFF.

This clonotype was counted between two and nine times. V gene TRBV29-1 combines with J gene TRBJ2-5; no definite D call. Germline CDR1 reads SQVTM; CDR2 reads ANQGSEA. The CDR3 sequence is 12 residues long. The germline V and J ends were trimmed by 3 bases and 0 bases, with 5 bases remaining between them. The CDR3 DNA follows: TGCAGCGTTGAGCAGAACCAAGAGACCCAGTACTTC. Protein sequence: CSVEQNQETQYF.

This clonotype was observed a handful of times. The chain recombines TRBV7-2 with TRBJ1-2; 7 nucleotides line up with TRBD1. CDR1 SGHTA and CDR2 FQGNSA come from the germline V gene. This CDR3 contains 14 residues. Germline trimming cut 5 bases from V and 6 bases from J; bases unmatched to any gene: 9. As DNA, the CDR3 is TGTGCCAGCAGCCCCCGACAGGGCCTGGATGGCTACACCTTC. Translation: CASSPRQGLDGYTF.

Ten or more counts support this clonotype. The chain carries TRBV2 and TRBJ2-7, with 7 bases that match TRBD1. This CDR3 contains 13 residues. The germline V gene has CDR1 SNHLY and CDR2 FYNNEI. The junction had 5 bases not matched to a gene; V was cut back by 8 bases and J by 1 base. The CDR3 is CASSRTGSYEQYF. CDR3 in DNA: TGTGCCAGCTCCCGGACAGGTTCCTACGAGCAGTACTTC.

The chain links TRBV20-1 to TRBJ2-3; D is perhaps TRBD2 (5 bases). With 3 bases removed from V and 4 bases from J, the gap between germline ends came to 14 bases. This CDR3 region has 14 residues. Germline loops: CDR1 DFQATT, CDR2 SNEGSKA (reference sequence). CDR3 amino acids: CSASLGSVPDTQYF. DNA for the CDR3: TGCAGTGCTAGTTTGGGGAGCGTTCCAGATACGCAGTATTTT.

This clonotype was seen more than once but under ten times. The chain combines TRBV20-1 with TRBJ1-1, with D hard to call. Germline CDR1 is DFQATT and CDR2 is SNEGSKA (reference sequence). The V and J ends lost 2 bases and 0 bases respectively, with 10 bases between them. The CDR3 is 14 residues long. CDR3 bases: TGCAGTGCTAGAAAGGACGGAATGAACACTGAAGCTTTCTTT. Protein sequence: CSARKDGMNTEAFF.

This sequence joins TRBV29-1 and TRBJ1-1; D gene unclear. This CDR3 spans 13 amino acids. CDR1 is SQVTM and CDR2 is ANQGSEA in the germline V gene. Trimming took 6 bases from V and 3 from J, leaving 14 bases between them. The CDR3 sequence is CSVAAQLDTEAFF. The DNA for the CDR3 is TGCAGCGTGGCGGCACAGCTCGACACTGAAGCTTTCTTT.

V and J are TRBV21-1 and TRBJ1-3; TRBD1, the table's D call, lacks a check against the DNA. TRBV21-1 is a recognized pseudogene. The CDR3 runs 15 residues. CDR3 region: CASSPTRGTGNTIYF. The CDR3, as DNA: TGTGCCAGCAGCCCCACCCGGGGGACTGGAAACACCATATATTTT.

This clonotype was seen ten or more times. The J gene is TRBJ1-3, the V gene TRBV7-2; TRBD1 is a possible D gene (5 bases). V lost 5 bases and J 0 bases, leaving 11 bases between the germline ends. In germline, CDR1 is SGHTA, CDR2 FQGNSA. The length of the CDR3 is 15 residues. The CDR3 DNA reads TGTGCCAGCAGCCCGGGACGTAACTCTGGAAACACCATATATTTT. Translating gives CASSPGRNSGNTIYF. Based on the CDR3 plus reference TRBV7-2 and TRBJ1-3, the full variable domain is GAGVSQSPSNKVTEKGKDVELRCDPISGHTALYWYRQSLGQGLEFLIYFQGNSAPDKSGLPSDRFSAERTGGSVSTLTIQRTQQEDSAVYLCASSPGRNSGNTIYFGEGSWLTVV.

This clonotype was seen a few times. The chain uses TRBV5-4 and TRBJ2-3; 8 bases align to TRBD1. The V gene's germline CDR1 is SGHNT and CDR2 YYREEE (reference sequence). The CDR3 is made up of 16 amino acids. Unmatched junction bases numbered 12, after V lost 5 bases and J lost 4 bases. The CDR3 is CASSPKGQGAADTQYF. Written as DNA, the CDR3 is TGTGCCAGCAGTCCCAAGGGTCAGGGGGCTGCAGATACGCAGTATTTT.

The chain links TRBV12-3 or TRBV12-4 to TRBJ1-5; D might be TRBD1 (6 bases). The CDR3 runs to 15 residues. The germline V and J ends were trimmed by 4 bases and 1 base, with 11 bases remaining between them. CDR3 sequence: CASSSQGRSNQPQHF. For the CDR3, the DNA is TGTGCCAGCAGTTCACAGGGAAGGAGCAATCAGCCCCAGCATTTT.

This rearrangement joins TRBV28 to TRBJ2-4; 7 bases agree with TRBD2. The length of the CDR3 is 15 residues. Germline V gene sequence: CDR1 MDHEN, CDR2 SYDVKM. Trimming cost V 5 bases and J 5 bases; bases outside gene matches: 9. In DNA, the CDR3 is TGTGCCAGCAGTCTCACCGGGGGGACTCAAAACATTCAGTACTTC. Protein sequence: CASSLTGGTQNIQYF.

The J gene is TRBJ2-1, the V gene TRBV2, with a weak D call TRBD2 (5 bases). Trimming left V 7 bases short and J 9 bases short, with 19 bases between. The CDR3 length is 14 residues. Germline V lookup: CDR1 SNHLY, CDR2 FYNNEI. The CDR3 is CASMSLANRGEQFF. The CDR3 bases are TGTGCCAGCATGAGCCTGGCTAACCGGGGTGAGCAGTTCTTC. The full variable domain, in which reference TRBV2 and TRBJ2-1 provide the parts outside the CDR3, is EPEVTQTPSHQVTQMGQEVILRCVPISNHLYFYWYRQILGQKVEFLVSFYNNEISEKSEIFDDQFSVERPDGSNFTLKIRSTKLEDSAMYFCASMSLANRGEQFFGPGTRLTVL.

This clonotype was seen ten or more times. Here the CDR3 DNA reads TGTGCCAGCAGCTTAGGTTCAGCGGGGAACACCGGGGAGCTGTTTTTT. This encodes CASSLGSAGNTGELFF. The genes are TRBV7-8 and TRBJ2-2, with D possibly matching TRBD2 (6 bases). The germline V and J ends were trimmed by 1 base and 1 base, with 10 bases remaining between them. The germline V gene has CDR1 SGHVS and CDR2 FQNEAQ. The CDR3 consists of 16 residues.